Shown below are 18 T cell receptor beta chains from a single sample sequenced in a study of metastatic and nonmetastatic thyroid tumors. Until they underwent thyroid surgery, no patient had received any treatment. TCRdb called clones again from the PCR reads with MiXCR. This sample has over 40,000 clones, with roughly an eighth found just once. Specimen: blood. These receptors came from a female donor with papillary thyroid cancer or a benign thyroid nodule (not recorded which). Some clones in this sample may be carry-over from other donors' samples.

This clone occurred many times. This rearrangement joins TRBV29-1 to TRBJ2-1, with D unresolved. This CDR3 is built from 13 residues. V gave up 7 bases and J gave up 0 bases, with 10 bases separating them. Germline CDR1 is SQVTM and CDR2 is ANQGSEA. CDR3 nucleotides: TGCAGCGGTGGCGGTGGCTCCTACAATGAGCAGTTCTTC. It translates to CSGGGGSYNEQFF.

This clone is labeled medium-sized. This chain joins TRBV19 and TRBJ2-7; D remains unclear. With 3 bases removed from V and 5 bases from J, the gap between germline ends came to 14 bases. Germline V gene data show CDR1 as LNHDA and CDR2 as SQIVND (reference sequence). CDR3 size: 14 residues. CDR3 bases: TGTGCCAGTAGTATGCAGTACCAACTCAACGAGCAGTACTTC. As protein: CASSMQYQLNEQYF.

This clone came up many times. A read error is possible here, since a much larger clone lies one base away. The sample has other DNA sequences that encode this CDR3 too. This chain links TRBV6-1 with TRBJ2-7; 8 positions match TRBD1. Per germline, CDR1 MNHNS and CDR2 SASEGT. The CDR3 length is 15 residues. With 5 bases clipped from V and 4 bases from J, the junction kept 10 bases outside the gene matches. CDR3 loop: CASSLGQGAKYEQYF. CDR3 coding DNA: TGTGCCAGCAGTTTGGGCCAGGGGGCGAAATACGAGCAGTACTTC.

Sample share makes this clone medium-sized. The rearrangement joins TRBV4-3 to TRBJ2-1; TRBD1 matches 9 bases. Trimming cost V 4 bases and J 2 bases; bases outside gene matches: 6. The CDR3 contains 16 residues. Germline V CDR1 and CDR2: LGHNA, YSLEER. CDR3 nucleotides: TGCGCCAGCAGCCCATGGGGGACAGGGACCTACAATGAGCAGTTCTTC. This translates into CASSPWGTGTYNEQFF.

In its sample, this clone was seen many times. This chain links TRBV5-1 with TRBJ2-5, with D maybe TRBD2 (6 bases). Per germline, CDR1 SGHRS and CDR2 YFSETQ. This CDR3 contains 13 residues. V was pared by 6 bases and J by 4 bases, with 13 bases between. The CDR3 DNA reads TGCGCCAGCACCCCCGGAGGGGCAGAGACCCAGTACTTC. Encoded protein: CASTPGGAETQYF.

This clone has ten or more counts. The V call is TRBV6-2 or TRBV6-3, the J call TRBJ1-1; 7 bases are a match to TRBD1. This CDR3 contains 13 residues. The J segment lost 12 bases and the V segment lost 6 bases, leaving 13 bases of the junction unmatched. Germline V gene sequence: CDR1 MNHEY, CDR2 SVGEGT. The CDR3 nucleotides are TGTGCCAGCAGCGACCCAATGACAGGGCGGCCTTTCTTT. This translates into CASSDPMTGRPFF.

This clone showed up many times. DNA for the CDR3: TGTGCCAGTAGTGAACTAGCGGGAGCCCAAGAGACCCAGTACTTC. Encoded protein: CASSELAGAQETQYF. The J gene is TRBJ2-5, the V gene TRBV19, with TRBD2 identical over 11 bases. V was pared by 5 bases and J by 1 base, with 3 bases of the junction left unmatched. CDR1 is LNHDA and CDR2 is SQIVND in the germline V gene (reference sequence). CDR3 size: 15 residues. Complete variable domain (other parts from reference TRBV19 and TRBJ2-5): DGGITQSPKYLFRKEGQNVTLSCEQNLNHDAMYWYRQDPGQGLRLIYYSQIVNDFQKGDIAEGYSVSREKKESFPLTVTSAQKNPTAFYLCASSELAGAQETQYFGPGTRLLVL.

This clone was found many times. The chain links TRBV12-3 or TRBV12-4 to TRBJ2-1, with D uncertain. The CDR3 extends over 12 amino acids. V gave up 2 bases and J gave up 7 bases, with 6 bases separating them. In DNA form, the CDR3 reads TGTGCCAGCAGTTTAAACGGGAATGAGCAGTTCTTC. It is translated as CASSLNGNEQFF.

There are a few counts of this clone. This sequence may be a read error, since a much larger clone differs from it by one base. The chain is built from TRBV24-1 and TRBJ2-3; 7 bases agree with TRBD2. The germline V gene encodes CDR1 KGHDR and CDR2 SFDVKD. The CDR3 sequence is 13 residues long. The CDR3 DNA sequence: TGTGCCGCCAGTGTCGGGACTACGGATACGCAGTATTTT. Translation: CAASVGTTDTQYF.

This chain uses TRBV5-4 with TRBJ2-4; a weak D match, TRBD2 (5 bases). The ends were cut back, 4 bases at V and 0 bases at J, with 8 bases in the middle. Germline values: CDR1 SGHNT, CDR2 YYREEE (reference sequence). The length of the CDR3 is 14 residues. The CDR3 bases are TGTGCCAGCAGCCCCGGACTAGCCAAAAACATTCAGTACTTC. This encodes CASSPGLAKNIQYF.

This clone was recorded at least ten times. Other DNA sequences in this specimen translate into the identical CDR3. The gene calls are TRBV19 and TRBJ2-1, with no clear D. CDR3 length equals 17 residues. Germline V lookup: CDR1 LNHDA, CDR2 SQIVND (reference sequence). V lost 3 bases and J 0 bases, leaving 15 bases between the germline ends. CDR3 sequence reads: CASSILAAMNSYNEQFF. CDR3 in DNA: TGTGCCAGTAGTATCCTGGCGGCGATGAACTCCTACAATGAGCAGTTCTTC. The complete variable domain, with remaining parts taken from reference TRBV19 and TRBJ2-1, reads DGGITQSPKYLFRKEGQNVTLSCEQNLNHDAMYWYRQDPGQGLRLIYYSQIVNDFQKGDIAEGYSVSREKKESFPLTVTSAQKNPTAFYLCASSILAAMNSYNEQFFGPGTRLTVL.

This clone has a count of ten or more. The J gene is TRBJ2-3, the V gene TRBV2; a possible D gene is TRBD2 (6 bases). The CDR3 loop spans 15 amino acids. The V and J ends lost 10 bases and 0 bases respectively, with 17 bases between them. CDR1 is SNHLY, CDR2 FYNNEI, per germline. The CDR3 sequence is CATKTGLTSTDTQYF. In nucleotides, the CDR3 is TGTGCCACCAAAACTGGACTAACTAGCACAGATACGCAGTATTTT. The full variable domain, completed using reference TRBV2 and TRBJ2-3, is EPEVTQTPSHQVTQMGQEVILRCVPISNHLYFYWYRQILGQKVEFLVSFYNNEISEKSEIFDDQFSVERPDGSNFTLKIRSTKLEDSAMYFCATKTGLTSTDTQYFGPGTRLTVL.

This clone was seen ten or more times. This chain connects TRBV28 to TRBJ2-1; 12 nucleotides line up with TRBD2. Germline V gene data show CDR1 as MDHEN and CDR2 as SYDVKM. The trim removed 5 bases at V and 2 bases at J, leaving 4 bases unmatched. The CDR3 totals 16 residues. Written as DNA, the CDR3 is TGTGCCAGCAGTCCACGACTAGCGGGAGCCTACAATGAGCAGTTCTTC. It encodes CASSPRLAGAYNEQFF. The entire variable domain, with the rest obtained from reference TRBV28 and TRBJ2-1, is as follows: DVKVTQSSRYLVKRTGEKVFLECVQDMDHENMFWYRQDPGLGLRLIYFSYDVKMKEKGDIPEGYSVSREKKERFSLILESASTNQTSMYLCASSPRLAGAYNEQFFGPGTRLTVL.

The J gene is TRBJ2-7, the V gene TRBV5-6; 9 bases map to TRBD1. Unmatched junction bases numbered 12, after V lost 4 bases and J lost 10 bases. The germline CDR1 and CDR2 sequences are SGHDT and YYEEEE. The CDR3 contains 14 residues. The CDR3 DNA is TGTGCCAGCAGCAAGTACAGGGGGCTGGGGGATCAGTACTTC. Encoded protein: CASSKYRGLGDQYF.

This clone came up many times. V is TRBV2 and J is TRBJ2-3; no firm D call. CDR1 and CDR2 from the germline V gene are SNHLY and FYNNEI. The CDR3 is 13 residues long. The V end was cut by 0 bases, the J end by 6 bases, with 7 bases between. CDR3 DNA sequence: TGTGCCAGCAGTGAAGCCTCCCGGGATACGCAGTATTTT. Its protein is CASSEASRDTQYF.

A few counts support this clone. The gene calls are TRBV24-1 and TRBJ2-3; D is perhaps TRBD1 (5 bases). The germline CDR1 and CDR2 sequences are KGHDR and SFDVKD. V dropped 4 bases and J dropped 10 bases, with 17 bases sitting between them. The length of the CDR3 is 14 residues. Here the CDR3 DNA reads TGTGCCACCAGTGAGGGCAGGGCATCGAAGCCGCAGTATTTT. Its translation: CATSEGRASKPQYF.

This clone occurred a few times. The CDR3 DNA reads as TGCGCCAGCAGTGCCTCGGCAGCCCCCGCCCGCAATGAGCAGTTCTTC. It yields the protein CASSASAAPARNEQFF. This chain joins TRBV10-1 and TRBJ2-1; D gene ambiguous. V lost 4 bases, J lost 6 bases, and 19 bases lay in between. Germline values: CDR1 WNHNN, CDR2 SYGVQD (reference sequence). The CDR3 has 16 residues.

This clone was found many times. The chain joins TRBV6-1 to TRBJ2-1; D possibly uses TRBD1 or TRBD2 (6 bases each). Germline CDR1 MNHNS, CDR2 SASEGT. The CDR3 extends over 11 amino acids. V was shortened by 4 bases and J by 13 bases, with 11 bases between the two germline ends. CDR3 protein: CASSAPGAQFF. The CDR3 DNA reads as TGTGCCAGCAGTGCTCCGGGGGCCCAGTTCTTC.